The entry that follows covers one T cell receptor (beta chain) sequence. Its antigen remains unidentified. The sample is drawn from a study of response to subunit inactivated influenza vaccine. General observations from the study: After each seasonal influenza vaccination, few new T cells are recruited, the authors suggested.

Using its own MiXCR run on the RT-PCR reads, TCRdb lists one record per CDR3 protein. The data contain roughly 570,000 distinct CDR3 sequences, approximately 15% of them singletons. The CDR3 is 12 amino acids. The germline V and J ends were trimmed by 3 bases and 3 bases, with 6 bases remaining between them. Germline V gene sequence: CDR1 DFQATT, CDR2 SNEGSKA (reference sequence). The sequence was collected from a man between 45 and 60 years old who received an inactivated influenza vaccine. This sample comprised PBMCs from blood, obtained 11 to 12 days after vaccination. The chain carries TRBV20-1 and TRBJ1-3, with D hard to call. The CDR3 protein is CSASAGGNTIYF. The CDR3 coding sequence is TGCAGTGCTAGTGCAGGTGGAAACACCATATATTTT.